The TCR beta chain described here comes from a study of T cell changes during pregnancy in multiple sclerosis. This CDR3 is 15 amino acids long. Germline V gene lookup returns CDR1 SGHVS and CDR2 FQNEAQ. The V and J ends lost 1 base and 3 bases respectively, with 13 bases between them. Sequencing used immunoSEQ multiplex PCR; TCRdb keeps in-frame clones, though not all of them. The sample includes tens of thousands of clones, more than 75% of them seen just once. The sequence came from a female donor with multiple sclerosis, enrolled in a pregnancy study. The source material was CD4+ T cells from peripheral blood mononuclear cells, sampled in the first trimester of pregnancy. J is TRBJ2-7 and V is TRBV7-8; unclear D gene. The DNA for the CDR3 is TGTGCCAGCAGCTTAGGATTGGTCAGGAACTACGAGCAGTACTTC. It translates to CASSLGLVRNYEQYF.